This entry features one T cell receptor beta chain sequence. Antigen unknown. The CDR3 covers 12 residues. V was pared by 2 bases and J by 7 bases, with 6 bases between. The V gene's germline CDR1 is GTSNPN and CDR2 SVGIG (reference sequence). The source of the sample is a study of T cell responses to AZD1222 COVID-19 vaccine. General study results and limits: Unmutated regions of variants are reportedly targeted by nearly half of spike-specific TCRs.

Investigators merged groups given second doses at roughly 4 or roughly 12 weeks. Measured with immunoSEQ multiplex PCR; TCRdb has only the in-frame clones, and not every one. Counted here are around 140,000 clones, 91% occurring once; the ten biggest clones make up 1.5% to 2%. This receptor was taken from an adult who received the AZD1222 COVID-19 vaccine. The gene calls are TRBV30 and TRBJ1-6; D is unresolved. Sequenced material: peripheral blood, taken 28 days after the second AZD1222 dose. Written as DNA, the CDR3 is TGTGCCTGGAGTAAGGAAAATTCACCCCTCCACTTT. This translates into CAWSKENSPLHF. Full variable domain (remainder filled in from reference TRBV30 and TRBJ1-6): SQTIHQWPATLVQPVGSPLSLECTVEGTSNPNLYWYRQAAGRGLQLLFYSVGIGQISSEVPQNLSASRPQDRQFILSSKKLLLSDSGFYLCAWSKENSPLHFGNGTRLTVT.